This is a list of T cell receptor beta chains from one sample in a study of siplizumab effects on memory and regulatory T cells. Sequencing was performed with immunoSEQ multiplex PCR; in TCRdb, only in-frame clones are kept and a portion is missing. The sample holds about 98,000 clones; 90% to 95% are singletons and the top ten take 0.9% to 1.4%. The sequenced sample consisted of CD4+ T cells sorted from blood. These receptor sequences come from a human donor in good health. The CDR3 runs from the conserved cysteine through the conserved F or W. D genes are given only for firm matches. Clone size is given for some rows only: seen once, a few or many times, or a class if the clone is expanded.

TRBJ2-2 NA TRBV15 NA TGTGCCACCAGCAGAGATACCGCGGCTAGCGTGAACACCGGGGAGCTGTTTTTT CATSRDTAASVNTGELFF
TRBJ1-1 NA TRBV7-9 NA TGTGCCAGCAGCTCGCCCCCGGGGGGCGAAGCTTTCTTT CASSSPPGGEAFF
TRBJ2-7 NA TRBV19 NA TGTGCCAGTAGGGACTTTTCCTACGAGCAGTACTTC CASRDFSYEQYF
TRBJ1-5 NA TRBV6-6 TRBD1 TGTGCCAGCAGTCCGGCAGGGGGAGGTCAGCCCCAGCATTTT CASSPAGGGQPQHF
TRBJ1-2 NA TRBV6-5 NA TGTGCCAGCAGTCCCTCCGGGAGGGTTTATGGCTACACCTTC CASSPSGRVYGYTF
TRBJ2-7 NA TRBV10-3 TRBD2 TGTGCCATCAGTTCTGCTAGCGGGAACTACGAGCAGTACTTC CAISSASGNYEQYF
TRBJ2-7 NA TRBV5-1 NA TGCGCCAGTTTCTGGGGGGCCTCAGGGGGAAGTACCTACGAGCAGTACTTC CASFWGASGGSTYEQYF
TRBJ1-2 NA TRBV6-6 NA TGTGCCAGCAGTATAAAGGACCGGGGCTATGGCTACACCTTC CASSIKDRGYGYTF
TRBJ1-3 NA TRBV18 NA TGTGCCAGCTCACCGGCAGGGATAGGAAACACCATATATTTT CASSPAGIGNTIYF
TRBJ1-4 NA TRBV15 NA TGTGCCACCAGCAGAGGGACGGGGAAACTGTTTTTT CATSRGTGKLFF
TRBJ2-3 NA TRBV29-1 NA TGCAGCGTTAACGGGGAACAGGCATCTAGCACAGATACGCAGTATTTT CSVNGEQASSTDTQYF
TRBJ2-3 few TRBV11-2 TRBD2 TGTGCCAGCAGCTTAGTCGGGGGAGGGAGCACAGATACGCAGTATTTT CASSLVGGGSTDTQYF
TRBJ1-5 NA TRBV27 NA TGTGCCAGCAGTTTACATAATAGCAATCAGCCCCAGCATTTT CASSLHNSNQPQHF
TRBJ2-2 NA TRBV18 NA TGTGCCAGCTCACCAATTCAGACCACCGGGGAGCTGTTTTTT CASSPIQTTGELFF
TRBJ1-5 NA TRBV9 NA TGTGCCAGCAGCGTAGATCCCAGCGATGATCAGCCCCAGCATTTT CASSVDPSDDQPQHF
TRBJ1-3 NA TRBV7-2 TRBD1 TGTGCCAGCAGCTTGGGGTCTGGACAGGGGGGTGGAAACACCATATATTTT CASSLGSGQGGGNTIYF